The rows below give T cell receptor beta chains drawn from one sample of a study of beta chain features in type 1 diabetes. Assay: immunoSEQ multiplex PCR; the TCRdb copy retains only in-frame clones and omits some. The sample includes about 360,000 clones, roughly 12% seen only once; the top ten take roughly 0.015%. The sample was naive CD4+ T cells from blood. These receptors came from a man between 18 and 35 years old in good health. Each CDR3 is given with its conserved first and last residue. D genes are given only for firm matches. Some rows mark clone size as missing; the rest say once, few, many or name a class of expanded clone.

D	V	J	size	CDR3	DNA
TRBD1	TRBV7-2	TRBJ2-5	few	CASSPGQAGETQYF	TGTGCCAGCAGCCCGGGACAGGCGGGGGAGACCCAGTACTTC
TRBD2	TRBV6-5	TRBJ2-7	NA	CASSPLAGDYEQYF	TGTGCCAGCAGTCCACTAGCGGGAGACTACGAGCAGTACTTC
NA	TRBV28	TRBJ1-4	NA	CASSPRRGEKLFF	TGTGCCAGCAGCCCGAGAAGGGGTGAAAAACTGTTTTTT
TRBD2	TRBV11-3	TRBJ2-1	few	CASSPRATRGDEQFF	TGTGCCAGCAGCCCGCGGGCCACGCGGGGGGATGAGCAGTTCTTC
TRBD2	TRBV29-1	TRBJ2-7	many	CSVNPSGGYEQYF	TGCAGCGTTAACCCTAGCGGGGGCTACGAGCAGTACTTC
TRBD1	TRBV15	TRBJ2-7	NA	CATSLSDRAGYEQYF	TGTGCCACCAGCCTTTCGGACAGGGCCGGCTACGAGCAGTACTTC
TRBD2	TRBV28	TRBJ2-5	few	CASTGTSGGAWETQYF	TGTGCCAGCACAGGGACTAGCGGGGGGGCCTGGGAGACCCAGTACTTC
NA	TRBV28	TRBJ2-1	few	CASSLRGGARNEQFF	TGTGCCAGCAGTTTAAGGGGGGGGGCCCGAAATGAGCAGTTCTTC
NA	TRBV11-3	TRBJ2-7	NA	CASSLDSSYEQYF	TGTGCCAGCAGCTTAGACAGTTCCTACGAGCAGTACTTC
NA	TRBV9	TRBJ1-4	few	CASSPSLQGNEKLFF	TGTGCCAGCAGCCCGTCGCTACAGGGTAATGAAAAACTGTTTTTT
TRBD2	TRBV4-2	TRBJ2-1	few	CASSPDSGNNEQFF	TGTGCCAGCAGCCCCGATAGCGGGAACAATGAGCAGTTCTTC
TRBD2	TRBV7-3	TRBJ2-1	NA	CASSPLAGGYDNEQFF	TGTGCCAGCAGTCCTCTAGCGGGGGGGTATGACAATGAGCAGTTCTTC
TRBD1	TRBV4-1	TRBJ1-6	few	CASSLGTGTGGSPLHF	TGCGCCAGCAGCCTCGGGACCGGGACAGGGGGATCACCCCTCCACTTT
NA	TRBV7-2	TRBJ2-1	NA	CASSLGASAYNEQFF	TGTGCCAGCAGCCTCGGGGCTAGCGCCTACAATGAGCAGTTCTTC
TRBD1	TRBV14	TRBJ1-1	few	CASSQWDRNTEAFF	TGTGCCAGCAGCCAATGGGACAGGAACACTGAAGCTTTCTTT
NA	TRBV28	TRBJ1-1	NA	CASSYPSTENTEAFF	TGTGCCAGCAGTTACCCATCGACAGAAAACACTGAAGCTTTCTTT
NA	TRBV6-5	TRBJ1-2	NA	CASSYSGGSGYTF	TGTGCCAGCAGTTACTCGGGGGGGTCCGGCTACACCTTC
NA	TRBV9	TRBJ2-3	few	CASSRGGTDTQYF	TGTGCCAGCAGCAGAGGCGGCACAGATACGCAGTATTTT
NA	TRBV28	TRBJ2-6	NA	CATYGVPGANVLTF	TGTGCCACCTACGGGGTACCCGGGGCCAACGTCCTGACTTTC
TRBD1	TRBV10-2	TRBJ2-1	NA	CASRGQGAVNEQFF	TGCGCCAGCAGAGGACAGGGGGCGGTCAATGAGCAGTTCTTC
NA	TRBV5-1	TRBJ1-6	few	CASSLGVGEYSPLHF	TGCGCCAGCAGCTTGGGTGTGGGAGAGTACTCACCCCTCCACTTT
NA	TRBV5-4	TRBJ2-7	few	CASTWRGRDEQYF	TGTGCCAGCACCTGGCGGGGCCGGGACGAGCAGTACTTC
TRBD1	TRBV6-1	TRBJ1-1	NA	CASSDPGQANTEAFF	TGTGCCAGCAGTGACCCGGGACAGGCCAACACTGAAGCTTTCTTT
NA	TRBV5-1	TRBJ2-1	NA	CASSTMGPNEQFF	TGCGCCAGCAGCACGATGGGGCCTAATGAGCAGTTCTTC
TRBD1	TRBV27	TRBJ1-5	NA	CASSSRQGYQPQHF	TGTGCCAGCAGTTCGCGACAGGGGTATCAGCCCCAGCATTTT
NA	TRBV2	TRBJ1-2	NA	CASRLPASYGYTF	TGTGCCAGCAGACTGCCCGCTAGCTATGGCTACACCTTC
NA	TRBV30	TRBJ1-2	NA	CAWSELWGRSGYTF	TGTGCCTGGAGTGAATTGTGGGGCCGGTCAGGCTACACCTTC
NA	TRBV30	TRBJ1-1	NA	CAWSYRGGTEAFF	TGTGCCTGGAGCTACCGGGGAGGAACTGAAGCTTTCTTT
NA	TRBV19	TRBJ2-2	NA	CASSIAGATNTGELFF	TGTGCCAGTAGTATAGCCGGAGCTACGAACACCGGGGAGCTGTTTTTT
TRBD2	TRBV28	TRBJ2-4	many	CASSLTSARIQYF	TGTGCCAGCAGTTTGACTAGCGCACGTATTCAGTACTTC
NA	TRBV28	TRBJ2-3	few	CASSVLEPLGDTQYF	TGTGCCAGCAGTGTACTAGAGCCTCTGGGGGATACGCAGTATTTT
NA	TRBV7-8	TRBJ1-5	NA	CASSPWSHSNQPQHF	TGTGCCAGCAGCCCTTGGAGTCATAGCAATCAGCCCCAGCATTTT
NA	TRBV11-3	TRBJ2-5	NA	CASSRAGYQETQYF	TGTGCCAGCAGCCGAGCCGGGTACCAAGAGACCCAGTACTTC
TRBD2	TRBV30	TRBJ2-1	few	CAWSLKRGGSNEQFF	TGTGCCTGGAGCCTAAAGCGGGGGGGCTCCAATGAGCAGTTCTTC
TRBD2	TRBV7-9	TRBJ2-1	NA	CASSSQTSGEQFF	TGTGCCAGCAGCTCACAGACTAGCGGAGAGCAGTTCTTC
NA	TRBV30	TRBJ2-1	few	CAWRYSTYNEQFF	TGTGCCTGGCGATACTCAACTTACAATGAGCAGTTCTTC
NA	TRBV30	TRBJ1-1	few	CAWSPGGVGTEAFF	TGTGCCTGGAGTCCCGGAGGGGTGGGCACTGAAGCTTTCTTT
TRBD1	TRBV6-4	TRBJ1-6	NA	CASSEVRDRYSPLHF	TGTGCCAGCAGTGAAGTGCGGGACAGATATTCACCCCTCCACTTT
NA	TRBV29-1	TRBJ2-3	NA	CSARGYSTDTQYF	TGCAGCGCTAGGGGGTATAGCACAGATACGCAGTATTTT
NA	TRBV6-4	TRBJ2-1	NA	CASSPGLANNEQFF	TGTGCCAGCAGCCCTGGACTGGCTAACAATGAGCAGTTCTTC
NA	TRBV7-9	TRBJ2-1	NA	CASRLGSEQFF	TGTGCCAGCAGGCTAGGGAGTGAGCAGTTCTTC
NA	TRBV30	TRBJ2-1	few	CAWSSESSYNEQFF	TGTGCCTGGAGTAGCGAAAGCTCCTACAATGAGCAGTTCTTC
NA	TRBV6-5	TRBJ1-3	NA	CASSYRGRAGNTIYF	TGTGCCAGCAGTTACCGGGGTCGCGCTGGAAACACCATATATTTT
NA	TRBV15	TRBJ1-5	NA	CATSRDVAGARGNQPQHF	TGTGCCACCAGCAGAGATGTAGCAGGGGCCAGGGGCAATCAGCCCCAGCATTTT
NA	TRBV29-1	TRBJ1-3	NA	CGGVLSGNTIYF	TGCGGTGGAGTACTCTCTGGAAACACCATATATTTT
NA	TRBV7-2	TRBJ1-2	few	CASSSREGYGYTF	TGTGCCAGCAGCTCAAGGGAGGGCTATGGCTACACCTTC
TRBD1	TRBV4-3	TRBJ2-7	NA	CASSQEPRQGYEQYF	TGCGCCAGCAGCCAAGAGCCGCGACAGGGTTACGAGCAGTACTTC
TRBD1	TRBV18	TRBJ1-1	NA	CASSPLGQGAGNTEAFF	TGTGCCAGCTCACCCCTGGGGCAGGGGGCCGGAAACACTGAAGCTTTCTTT
TRBD2	TRBV29-1	TRBJ2-1	NA	CSVLAGGYNEQFF	TGCAGCGTTCTAGCGGGAGGCTACAATGAGCAGTTCTTC
TRBD1	TRBV4-2	TRBJ2-7	few	CASSQNGGQTYEQYF	TGTGCCAGCAGCCAAAATGGGGGACAGACCTACGAGCAGTACTTC
NA	TRBV19	TRBJ1-2	NA	CASRSDNNNYGYTF	TGTGCCAGTAGATCGGACAACAATAACTATGGCTACACCTTC
NA	TRBV7-3	TRBJ1-1	NA	CASSSLVNTEAFF	TGTGCCAGCAGCTCCCTCGTGAACACTGAAGCTTTCTTT